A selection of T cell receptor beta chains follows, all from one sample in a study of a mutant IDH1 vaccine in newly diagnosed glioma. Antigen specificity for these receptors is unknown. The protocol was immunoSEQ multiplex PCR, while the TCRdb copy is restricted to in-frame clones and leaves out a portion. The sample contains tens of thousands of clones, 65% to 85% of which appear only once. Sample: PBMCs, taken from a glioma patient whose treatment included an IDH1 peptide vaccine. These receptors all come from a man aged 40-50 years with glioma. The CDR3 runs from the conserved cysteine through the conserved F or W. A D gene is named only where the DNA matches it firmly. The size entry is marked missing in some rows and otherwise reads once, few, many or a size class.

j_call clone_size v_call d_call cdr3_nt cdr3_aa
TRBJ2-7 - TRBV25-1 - TGTGCCAGCAGCCGATCTGGCATTAACTACGAGCAGTACTTC CASSRSGINYEQYF
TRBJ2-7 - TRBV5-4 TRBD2 TGTGCCAGCAGCGCGGGGGACTATCCTTCCTCCTACGAGCAGTACTTC CASSAGDYPSSYEQYF
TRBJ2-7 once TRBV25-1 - TGTGCCAGCACTCCCCACTCCGGATACGAGCAGTACTTC CASTPHSGYEQYF
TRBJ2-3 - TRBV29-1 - TGCAGCGTTGAAGATAGAACAGATACGCAGTATTTT CSVEDRTDTQYF
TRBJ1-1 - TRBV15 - TGTGCCACCAGCAGAGATTCTGTTCTTGGGGGCGAGGACACTGAAGCTTTCTTT CATSRDSVLGGEDTEAFF
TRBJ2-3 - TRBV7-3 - TGTGCCAGCAGCCAGGGAGCTAGCACAGATACGCAGTATTTT CASSQGASTDTQYF
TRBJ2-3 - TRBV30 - TGTGCCTGGACCCCTCAGCCGGATACGCAGTATTTT CAWTPQPDTQYF
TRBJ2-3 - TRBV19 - TGTGCCAGTAGAATCTCAGATACGCAGTATTTT CASRISDTQYF
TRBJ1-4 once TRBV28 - TGTGCCAGCAGTGGAGGGATTTTAATTGGCGAAAAACTGTTTTTT CASSGGILIGEKLFF
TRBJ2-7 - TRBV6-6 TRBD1 TGTGCCAGCTCGGACAGGGGCGGCGAGCAGTACTTC CASSDRGGEQYF
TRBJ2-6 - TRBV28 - TGTGCCTGCCACAGGGGAGGAGGGGCCAACGTCCTGACTTTC CACHRGGGANVLTF
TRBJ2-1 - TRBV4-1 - TGCGCCAGCAGCCTTTTCTCAGCGCGGTACAATGAGCAGTTCTTC CASSLFSARYNEQFF
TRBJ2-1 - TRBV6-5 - TGTGCAGGTGGGGATAGCTACAATGAGCAGTTCTTC CAGGDSYNEQFF
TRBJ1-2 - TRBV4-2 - TGTGCCAGCAGCCAAGTAGACAGAGTAAACTATGGCTACACCTTC CASSQVDRVNYGYTF
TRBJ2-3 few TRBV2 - TGTGCCAGCAGTGGGATTGGGGCAGATACGCAGTATTTT CASSGIGADTQYF
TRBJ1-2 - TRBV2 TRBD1 TGTGCCAGCAAGGTCGGCGGAGGGGACAGGGCTTATGGCTACACCTTC CASKVGGGDRAYGYTF
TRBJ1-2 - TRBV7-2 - TGTGCCAGCAGCTCAAGGGCAGGGCGTGGTAAAGGCTACACCTTC CASSSRAGRGKGYTF
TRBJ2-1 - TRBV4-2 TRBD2 TGTGCCAGCAGCCAAGCTCGACTAGCGGGAGGCAATGAGCAGTTCTTC CASSQARLAGGNEQFF
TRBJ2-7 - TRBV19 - TGTGCCAGTAGTATGGTAGCGTTGGACGAGCAGTACTTC CASSMVALDEQYF
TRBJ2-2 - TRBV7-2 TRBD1 TGTGCCAGCAGATGGAGGCAGGGGGCTGGGGGGGAGCTGTTTTTT CASRWRQGAGGELFF
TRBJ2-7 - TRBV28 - TGTGCCAGCGCGACAGTTGCCTGGGGGGCCTACGAGCAGTACTTC CASATVAWGAYEQYF
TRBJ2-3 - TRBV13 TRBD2 TGTGCCAGCAGCTTTAGCGGGAAAAGCGCAGATACGCAGTATTTT CASSFSGKSADTQYF
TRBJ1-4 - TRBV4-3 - TGCGCCAGCAGCCAAGATGTCCCATTGGGAAGGGAAAAACTGTTTTTT CASSQDVPLGREKLFF
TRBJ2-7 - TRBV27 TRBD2 TGTGCCAGCAGTCCAACCGGACTAGCGGGAGTCGACGAGCAGTACTTC CASSPTGLAGVDEQYF
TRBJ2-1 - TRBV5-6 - TGTGCCAGCAGCTTGGGACGGACCTACAATGAGCAGTTCTTC CASSLGRTYNEQFF
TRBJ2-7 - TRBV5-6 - TGTGCCAGCAGCCCCTCGGACAGTTACGAGCAGTACTTC CASSPSDSYEQYF
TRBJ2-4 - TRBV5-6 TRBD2 TGTGCCAGCAGCTTCCGGGCGGGGGTTAAAAACATTCAGTACTTC CASSFRAGVKNIQYF
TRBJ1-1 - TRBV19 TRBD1 TGTGCCAGTAGTACATACCCACCCACGTCGACAGGGTTGGCTTTCTTT CASSTYPPTSTGLAFF